This TCR beta chain originates from a study of cytomegalovirus exposure and HLA in healthy donors. General study points: Later analysis placed DRB1 highest and HLA-C lowest in TCR association rates, which differed by HLA locus.

A word on this clone: Antigen: not known.

This PCR relied on a set of 60 Vbeta primers and 13 Jbeta primers. Some clones are missing from TCRdb's copy, which holds only in-frame ones; the method was immunoSEQ multiplex PCR. The sample records 150,000 to 200,000 clones, around three quarters being singletons. Specimen: PBMCs. The sequence came from a young woman in good health and CMV-seropositive.

The DNA for the CDR3 is TGTGCCAGCATACCGATCCCTGGTCCTCCTACGAAGCAGTACTTC. It codes for CASIPIPGPPTKQYF. J is TRBJ2-7 and V is TRBV6-5; D is unresolved. CDR1 and CDR2 from the germline V gene are MNHEY and SVGAGI. The CDR3 contains 15 residues. V lost 7 bases and J 8 bases, leaving 24 bases between the germline ends.